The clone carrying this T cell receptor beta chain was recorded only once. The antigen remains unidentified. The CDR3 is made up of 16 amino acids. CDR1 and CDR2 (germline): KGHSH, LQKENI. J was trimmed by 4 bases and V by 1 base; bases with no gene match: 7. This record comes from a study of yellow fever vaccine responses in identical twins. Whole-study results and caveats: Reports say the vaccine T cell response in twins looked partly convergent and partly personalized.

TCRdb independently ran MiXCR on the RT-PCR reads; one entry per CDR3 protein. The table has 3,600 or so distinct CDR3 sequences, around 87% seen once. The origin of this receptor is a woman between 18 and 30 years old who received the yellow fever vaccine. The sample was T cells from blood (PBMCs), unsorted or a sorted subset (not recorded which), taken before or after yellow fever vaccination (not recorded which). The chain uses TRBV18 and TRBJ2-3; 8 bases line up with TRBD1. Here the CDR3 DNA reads TGTGCCAGCTCACCACGGACAGGGTTTTTCCCAGATACGCAGTATTTT. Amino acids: CASSPRTGFFPDTQYF.